Following are 7 T cell receptor beta chains from one sample sequenced in a study of T-cell memory formation after mild COVID-19. One entry per CDR3 protein, called by TCRdb with MiXCR from the 5' RACE reads. The sample has hundreds of thousands of distinct CDR3 sequences; roughly a fifth are singletons. Sequencing used PBMCs or a T cell subset sorted from them (not recorded which). These TCRs come from an adult woman who had mild COVID-19 (a few samples of this study predate the infection). Cell type and time point are not known.

Only a few counts were recorded for this clonotype. The CDR3 sequence is CSVETSGRFPRFNNEQFF. The DNA of the CDR3 is TGCAGCGTCGAGACTAGCGGGAGGTTCCCTCGGTTTAACAATGAGCAGTTCTTC. V and J are TRBV29-1 and TRBJ2-1; 13 positions match TRBD2. Germline V lookup: CDR1 SQVTM, CDR2 ANQGSEA. The CDR3 sequence is 18 residues long. The V gene end was trimmed by 6 bases and the J gene end by 5 bases; junction bases not matched to a gene: 16.

V is TRBV20-1 and J is TRBJ2-5; TRBD2 matches at 11 bases. Germline V gene lookup returns CDR1 DFQATT and CDR2 SNEGSKA (reference sequence). The CDR3 is 13 residues long. The CDR3 sequence: CSGKTSGRETQYF. In DNA, the CDR3 is TGCAGCGGGAAAACTAGCGGGAGAGAGACCCAGTACTTC.

V gene TRBV4-2 combines with J gene TRBJ2-5; D might be TRBD1 or TRBD2, each matching 5 bases. The CDR3 length is 15 residues. V gave up 0 bases and J gave up 0 bases, with 8 bases separating them. CDR1 and CDR2 (germline): LGHNA, YNFKEQ. CDR3 nucleotide sequence: TGTGCCAGCAGCCAAGAAGAGGGGTACCAAGAGACCCAGTACTTC. This encodes CASSQEEGYQETQYF.

The chain has TRBV19 and TRBJ2-1, with 12 bases aligning to TRBD2. The CDR3 has 16 amino acids. The V segment lost 5 bases and the J segment 3 bases; nucleotides outside the gene matches: 5. Germline lookup yields CDR1 LNHDA and CDR2 SQIVND (reference sequence). CDR3 DNA: TGTGCCAGTAGTCTGACTAGCGGGGGTCACTACAATGAGCAGTTCTTC. Its protein is CASSLTSGGHYNEQFF.

The V gene is TRBV4-1, the J gene TRBJ1-6; the match to TRBD1 covers 10 bases. CDR3 length: 16 residues. V shed 4 bases and J 6 bases; nucleotides not matched to a gene: 6. Germline V gives CDR1 MGHRA, CDR2 YSYEKL. DNA for the CDR3: TGCGCCAGCAGCCGGGGACAGGGGTCGTTTAATTCACCCCTCCACTTT. It translates to CASSRGQGSFNSPLHF.

The chain has TRBV7-6 and TRBJ2-3; TRBD2 matches 11 bases. Germline V gene lookup returns CDR1 SGHVS and CDR2 FNYEAQ. The V and J ends lost 5 bases and 8 bases, in that order; junction bases with no gene match: 9. The CDR3 totals 15 residues. The CDR3 reads CASSRSTSGGGTQYF. The CDR3 nucleotides are TGTGCCAGCAGCCGGAGCACTAGCGGGGGTGGTACGCAGTATTTT.

This clonotype was seen more than once but under ten times. In nucleotides, the CDR3 is TGTGCCAGCAGTCCCCACAGCGGGGGGGCCGATACGCAGTATTTT. Its translation: CASSPHSGGADTQYF. The chain joins TRBV12-3 or TRBV12-4 to TRBJ2-3, with TRBD2 identical over 10 bases. Trimming took 5 bases from V and 6 from J; bases not matched to a gene: 8. The CDR3 runs to 15 residues.